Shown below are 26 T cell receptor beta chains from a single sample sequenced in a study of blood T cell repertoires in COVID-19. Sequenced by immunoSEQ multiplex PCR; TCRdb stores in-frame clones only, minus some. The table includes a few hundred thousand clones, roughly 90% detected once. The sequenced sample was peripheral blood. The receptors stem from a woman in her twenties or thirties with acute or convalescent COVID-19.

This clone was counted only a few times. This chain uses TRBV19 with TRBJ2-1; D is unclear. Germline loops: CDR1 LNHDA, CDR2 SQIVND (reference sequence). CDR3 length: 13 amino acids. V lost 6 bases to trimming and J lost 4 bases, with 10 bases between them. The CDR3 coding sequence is TGTGCCAGTAGAGGTTTCGGGTACAATGAGCAGTTCTTC. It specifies CASRGFGYNEQFF. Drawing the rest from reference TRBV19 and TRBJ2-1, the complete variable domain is DGGITQSPKYLFRKEGQNVTLSCEQNLNHDAMYWYRQDPGQGLRLIYYSQIVNDFQKGDIAEGYSVSREKKESFPLTVTSAQKNPTAFYLCASRGFGYNEQFFGPGTRLTVL.

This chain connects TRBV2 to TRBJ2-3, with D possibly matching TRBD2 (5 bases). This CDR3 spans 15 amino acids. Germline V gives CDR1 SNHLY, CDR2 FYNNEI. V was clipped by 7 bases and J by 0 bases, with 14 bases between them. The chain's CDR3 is CASNEGVSSTDTQYF. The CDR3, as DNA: TGTGCCAGCAATGAGGGCGTCTCTAGCACAGATACGCAGTATTTT.

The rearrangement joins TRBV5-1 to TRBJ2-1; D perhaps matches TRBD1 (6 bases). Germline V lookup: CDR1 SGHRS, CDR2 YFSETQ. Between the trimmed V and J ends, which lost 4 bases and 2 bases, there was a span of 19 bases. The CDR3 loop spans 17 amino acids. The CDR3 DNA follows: TGCGCCAGCAGCCGTATATTGACAGGCAGAACCTACAATGAGCAGTTCTTC. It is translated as CASSRILTGRTYNEQFF.

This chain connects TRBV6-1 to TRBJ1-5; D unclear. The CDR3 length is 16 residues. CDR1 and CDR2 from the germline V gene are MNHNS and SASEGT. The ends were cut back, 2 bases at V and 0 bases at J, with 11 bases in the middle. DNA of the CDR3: TGTGCCAGCAGTGAAATCAGAATACATAGCAATCAGCCCCAGCATTTT. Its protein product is CASSEIRIHSNQPQHF.

The CDR3 sequence: CASIGTSAPSTDTQYF. The CDR3 region has the DNA TGTGCCAGCATTGGGACTAGCGCTCCTAGCACAGATACGCAGTATTTT. The rearrangement uses TRBV27 and TRBJ2-3; 10 nucleotides agree with TRBD2. The germline V gene encodes CDR1 MNHEY and CDR2 SMNVEV (reference sequence). Trimming took 7 bases from V and 0 from J; bases not matched to a gene: 7. The CDR3 totals 16 residues.

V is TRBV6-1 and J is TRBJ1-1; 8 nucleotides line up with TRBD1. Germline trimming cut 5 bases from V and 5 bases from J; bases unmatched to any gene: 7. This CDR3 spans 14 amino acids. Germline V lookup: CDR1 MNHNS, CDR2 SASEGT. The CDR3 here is CASSSQGASTEAFF. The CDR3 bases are TGTGCCAGCAGTTCGCAGGGGGCGAGTACTGAAGCTTTCTTT.

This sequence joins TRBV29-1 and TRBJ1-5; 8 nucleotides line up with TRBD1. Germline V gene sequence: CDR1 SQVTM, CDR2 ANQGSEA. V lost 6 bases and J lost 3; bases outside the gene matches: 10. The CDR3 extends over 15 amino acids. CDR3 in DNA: TGCAGCGTGGGGGACCAGACAGGGGTCAATCAGCCCCAGCATTTT. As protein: CSVGDQTGVNQPQHF.

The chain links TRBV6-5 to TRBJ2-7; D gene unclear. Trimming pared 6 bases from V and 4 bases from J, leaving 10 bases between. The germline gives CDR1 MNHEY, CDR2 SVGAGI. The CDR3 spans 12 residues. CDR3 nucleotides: TGTGCCAGCAGCCGCGGCGATTACGAGCAGTACTTC. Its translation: CASSRGDYEQYF.

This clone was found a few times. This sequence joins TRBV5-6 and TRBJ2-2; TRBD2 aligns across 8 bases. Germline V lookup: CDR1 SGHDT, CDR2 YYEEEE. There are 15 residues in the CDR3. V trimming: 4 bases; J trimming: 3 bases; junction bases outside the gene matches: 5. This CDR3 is CASSIAGLDTGELFF. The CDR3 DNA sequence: TGTGCCAGCAGCATAGCGGGATTGGACACCGGGGAGCTGTTTTTT. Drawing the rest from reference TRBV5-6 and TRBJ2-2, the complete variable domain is DAGVTQSPTHLIKTRGQQVTLRCSPKSGHDTVSWYQQALGQGPQFIFQYYEEEERQRGNFPDRFSGHQFPNYSSELNVNALLLGDSALYLCASSIAGLDTGELFFGEGSRLTVL.

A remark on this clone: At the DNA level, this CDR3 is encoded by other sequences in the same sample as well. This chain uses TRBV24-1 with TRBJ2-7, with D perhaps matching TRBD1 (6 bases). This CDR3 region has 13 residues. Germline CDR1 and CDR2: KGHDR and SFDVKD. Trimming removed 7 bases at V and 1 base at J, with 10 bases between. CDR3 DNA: TGTGCCACCAGCCAGACAGGTTCCTACGAGCAGTACTTC. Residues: CATSQTGSYEQYF.

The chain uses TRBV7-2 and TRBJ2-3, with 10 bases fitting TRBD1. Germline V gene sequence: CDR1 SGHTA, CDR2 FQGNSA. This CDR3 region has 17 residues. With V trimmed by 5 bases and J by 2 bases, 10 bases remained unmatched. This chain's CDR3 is CASSPTMGTGVTDTQYF. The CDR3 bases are TGTGCCAGCAGCCCTACTATGGGGACAGGGGTCACAGATACGCAGTATTTT. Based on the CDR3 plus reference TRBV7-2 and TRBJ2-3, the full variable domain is GAGVSQSPSNKVTEKGKDVELRCDPISGHTALYWYRQSLGQGLEFLIYFQGNSAPDKSGLPSDRFSAERTGGSVSTLTIQRTQQEDSAVYLCASSPTMGTGVTDTQYFGPGTRLTVL.

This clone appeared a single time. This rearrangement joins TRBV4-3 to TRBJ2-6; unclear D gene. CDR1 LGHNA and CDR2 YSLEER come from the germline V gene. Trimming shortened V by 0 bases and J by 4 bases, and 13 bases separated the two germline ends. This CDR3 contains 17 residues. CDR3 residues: CASSQDPQFPGANVLTF. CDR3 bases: TGCGCCAGCAGCCAAGATCCACAGTTTCCCGGGGCCAACGTCCTGACTTTC.

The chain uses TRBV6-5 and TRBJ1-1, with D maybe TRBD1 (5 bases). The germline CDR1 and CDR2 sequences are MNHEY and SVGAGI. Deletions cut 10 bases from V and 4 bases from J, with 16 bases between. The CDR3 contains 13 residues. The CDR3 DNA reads TGTGCCACGGTCGGGGGGGGAGTCACTGAAGCTTTCTTT. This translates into CATVGGGVTEAFF.

CDR3 nucleotides: TGCGCCAGCAGCTTGACTAGGGACAGGGGTGATGAAAAACTGTTTTTT. Its translation is CASSLTRDRGDEKLFF. V usage is TRBV5-1 and J usage is TRBJ1-4; 10 nucleotides match TRBD1. The CDR3 spans 16 residues. CDR1 and CDR2 from the germline V gene are SGHRS and YFSETQ. Unmatched junction bases numbered 6, after V lost 1 base and J lost 6 bases.

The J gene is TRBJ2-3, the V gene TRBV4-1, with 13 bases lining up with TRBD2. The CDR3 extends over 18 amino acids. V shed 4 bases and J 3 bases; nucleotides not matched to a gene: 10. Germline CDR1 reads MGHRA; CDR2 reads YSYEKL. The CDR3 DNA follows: TGCGCCAGCAGCCTACTTCTCGGACTAGCGGGAGAGACAGATACGCAGTATTTT. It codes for CASSLLLGLAGETDTQYF.

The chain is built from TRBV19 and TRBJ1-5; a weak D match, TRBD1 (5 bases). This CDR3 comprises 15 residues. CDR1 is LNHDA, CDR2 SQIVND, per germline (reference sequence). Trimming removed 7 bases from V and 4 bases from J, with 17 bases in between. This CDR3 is CASTPLGQENQPQHF. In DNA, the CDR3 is TGTGCCAGTACGCCCCTGGGGCAGGAGAATCAGCCCCAGCATTTT. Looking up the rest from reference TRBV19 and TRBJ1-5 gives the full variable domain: DGGITQSPKYLFRKEGQNVTLSCEQNLNHDAMYWYRQDPGQGLRLIYYSQIVNDFQKGDIAEGYSVSREKKESFPLTVTSAQKNPTAFYLCASTPLGQENQPQHFGDGTRLSIL.

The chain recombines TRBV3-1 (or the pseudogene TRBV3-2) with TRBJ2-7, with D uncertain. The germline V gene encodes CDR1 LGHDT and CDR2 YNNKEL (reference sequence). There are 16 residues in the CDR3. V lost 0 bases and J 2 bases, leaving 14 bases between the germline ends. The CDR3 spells CASSQDLPRYTYEQYF. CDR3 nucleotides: TGTGCCAGCAGCCAAGATCTACCGCGGTATACCTACGAGCAGTACTTC.

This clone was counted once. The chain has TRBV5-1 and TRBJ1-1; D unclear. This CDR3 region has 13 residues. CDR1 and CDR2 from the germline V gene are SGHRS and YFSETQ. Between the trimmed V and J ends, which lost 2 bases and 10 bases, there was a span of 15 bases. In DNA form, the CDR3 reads TGCGCCAGCAGCTTAGTCAACTCCCACGGAGCTTTCTTT. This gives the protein CASSLVNSHGAFF. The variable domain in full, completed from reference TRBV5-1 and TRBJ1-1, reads KAGVTQTPRYLIKTRGQQVTLSCSPISGHRSVSWYQQTPGQGLQFLFEYFSETQRNKGNFPGRFSGRQFSNSRSEMNVSTLELGDSALYLCASSLVNSHGAFFGQGTRLTVV.

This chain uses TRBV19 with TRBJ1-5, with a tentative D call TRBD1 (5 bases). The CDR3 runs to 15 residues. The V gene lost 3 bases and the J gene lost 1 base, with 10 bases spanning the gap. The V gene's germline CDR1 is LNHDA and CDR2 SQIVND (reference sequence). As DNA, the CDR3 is TGTGCCAGTAGTATTGGAGGGGCCAGCAATCAGCCCCAGCATTTT. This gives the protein CASSIGGASNQPQHF.

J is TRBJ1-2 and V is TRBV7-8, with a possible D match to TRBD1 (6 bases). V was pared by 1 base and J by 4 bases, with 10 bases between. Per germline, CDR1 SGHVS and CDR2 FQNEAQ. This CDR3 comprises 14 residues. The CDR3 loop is CASSLEDSSYGYTF. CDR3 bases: TGTGCCAGCAGCTTAGAGGACAGCTCCTATGGCTACACCTTC.

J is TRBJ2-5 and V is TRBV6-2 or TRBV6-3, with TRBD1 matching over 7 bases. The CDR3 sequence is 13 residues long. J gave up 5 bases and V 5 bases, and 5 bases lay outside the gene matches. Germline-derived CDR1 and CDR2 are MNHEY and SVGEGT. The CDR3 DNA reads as TGTGCCAGCAGTGCCCTAGGGGGCGAGACCCAGTACTTC. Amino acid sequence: CASSALGGETQYF.

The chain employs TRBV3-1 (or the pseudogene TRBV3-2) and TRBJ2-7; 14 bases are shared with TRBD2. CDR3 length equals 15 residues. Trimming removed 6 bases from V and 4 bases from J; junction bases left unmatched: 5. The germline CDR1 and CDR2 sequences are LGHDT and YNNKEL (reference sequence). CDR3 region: CASSQWTSGRYEQYF. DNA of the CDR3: TGTGCCAGCAGTCAATGGACTAGCGGGAGGTACGAGCAGTACTTC.

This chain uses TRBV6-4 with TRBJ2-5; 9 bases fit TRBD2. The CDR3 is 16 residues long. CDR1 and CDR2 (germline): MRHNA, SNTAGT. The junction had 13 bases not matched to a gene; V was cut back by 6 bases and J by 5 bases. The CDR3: CASSTTSGRDQETQYF. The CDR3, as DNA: TGTGCCAGCAGCACTACTAGCGGGCGAGATCAGGAGACCCAGTACTTC.

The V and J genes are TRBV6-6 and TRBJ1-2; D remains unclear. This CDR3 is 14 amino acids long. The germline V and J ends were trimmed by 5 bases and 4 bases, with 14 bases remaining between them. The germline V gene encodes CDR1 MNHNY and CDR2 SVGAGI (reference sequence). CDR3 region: CASSHKQGSYGYTF. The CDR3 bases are TGTGCCAGCAGTCACAAGCAAGGGAGCTATGGCTACACCTTC.

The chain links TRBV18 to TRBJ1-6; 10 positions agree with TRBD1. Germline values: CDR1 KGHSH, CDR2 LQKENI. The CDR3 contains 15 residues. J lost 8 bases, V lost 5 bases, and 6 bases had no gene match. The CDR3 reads CASSEDRGPDSPLHF. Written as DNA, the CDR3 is TGTGCCAGCTCAGAAGACAGGGGGCCGGATTCACCCCTCCACTTT.

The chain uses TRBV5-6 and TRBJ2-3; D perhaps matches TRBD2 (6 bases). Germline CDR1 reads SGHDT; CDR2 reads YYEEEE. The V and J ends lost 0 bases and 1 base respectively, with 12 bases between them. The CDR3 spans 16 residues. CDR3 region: CASSLGLWGGTDTQYF. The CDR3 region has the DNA TGTGCCAGCAGCTTGGGGCTTTGGGGGGGCACAGATACGCAGTATTTT.